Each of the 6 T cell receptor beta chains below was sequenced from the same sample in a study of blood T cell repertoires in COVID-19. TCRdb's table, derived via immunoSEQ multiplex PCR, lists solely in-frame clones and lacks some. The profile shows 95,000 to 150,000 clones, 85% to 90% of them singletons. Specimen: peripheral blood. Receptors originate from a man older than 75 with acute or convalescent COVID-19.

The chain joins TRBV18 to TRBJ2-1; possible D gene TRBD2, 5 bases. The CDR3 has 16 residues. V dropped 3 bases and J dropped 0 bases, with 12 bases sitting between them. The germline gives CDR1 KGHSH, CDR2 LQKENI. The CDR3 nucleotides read TGTGCCAGCTCACCCAGGAGTCGGGACTCCTACAATGAGCAGTTCTTC. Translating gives CASSPRSRDSYNEQFF.

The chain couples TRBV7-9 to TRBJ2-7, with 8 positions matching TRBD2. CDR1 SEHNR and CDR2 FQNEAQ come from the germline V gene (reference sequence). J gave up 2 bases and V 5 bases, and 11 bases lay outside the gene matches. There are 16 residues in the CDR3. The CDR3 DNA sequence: TGTGCCAGCAGCCACCCCGGGAGGGATTTCACCTACGAGCAGTACTTC. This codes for CASSHPGRDFTYEQYF.

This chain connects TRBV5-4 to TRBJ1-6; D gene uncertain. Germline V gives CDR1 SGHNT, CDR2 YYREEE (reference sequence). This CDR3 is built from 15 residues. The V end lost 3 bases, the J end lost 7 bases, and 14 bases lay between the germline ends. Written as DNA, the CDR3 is TGTGCCAGCAGCTCCAACAGAGGGCGGAATTCACCCCTCCACTTT. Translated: CASSSNRGRNSPLHF.

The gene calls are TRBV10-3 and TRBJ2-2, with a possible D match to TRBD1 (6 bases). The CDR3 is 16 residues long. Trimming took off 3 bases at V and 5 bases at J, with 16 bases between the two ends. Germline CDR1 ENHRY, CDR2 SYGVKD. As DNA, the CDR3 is TGTGCCATCAGTGATAGGGGGTATGCGGGTACCGGGGAGCTGTTTTTT. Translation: CAISDRGYAGTGELFF.

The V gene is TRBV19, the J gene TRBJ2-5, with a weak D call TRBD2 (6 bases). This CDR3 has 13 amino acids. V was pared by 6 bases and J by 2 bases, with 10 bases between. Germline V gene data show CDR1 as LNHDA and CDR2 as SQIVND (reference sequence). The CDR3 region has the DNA TGTGCCAGTAGCGGGAGTTATCAAGAGACCCAGTACTTC. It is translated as CASSGSYQETQYF. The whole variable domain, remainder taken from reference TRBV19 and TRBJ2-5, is DGGITQSPKYLFRKEGQNVTLSCEQNLNHDAMYWYRQDPGQGLRLIYYSQIVNDFQKGDIAEGYSVSREKKESFPLTVTSAQKNPTAFYLCASSGSYQETQYFGPGTRLLVL.

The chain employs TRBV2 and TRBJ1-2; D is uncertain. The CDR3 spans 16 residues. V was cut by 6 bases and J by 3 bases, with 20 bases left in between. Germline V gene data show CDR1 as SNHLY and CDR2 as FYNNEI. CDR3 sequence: CASRSGGYPGDYGYTF. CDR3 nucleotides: TGTGCCAGCAGGTCGGGAGGGTATCCGGGCGACTATGGCTACACCTTC. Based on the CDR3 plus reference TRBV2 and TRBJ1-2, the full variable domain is EPEVTQTPSHQVTQMGQEVILRCVPISNHLYFYWYRQILGQKVEFLVSFYNNEISEKSEIFDDQFSVERPDGSNFTLKIRSTKLEDSAMYFCASRSGGYPGDYGYTFGSGTRLTVV.